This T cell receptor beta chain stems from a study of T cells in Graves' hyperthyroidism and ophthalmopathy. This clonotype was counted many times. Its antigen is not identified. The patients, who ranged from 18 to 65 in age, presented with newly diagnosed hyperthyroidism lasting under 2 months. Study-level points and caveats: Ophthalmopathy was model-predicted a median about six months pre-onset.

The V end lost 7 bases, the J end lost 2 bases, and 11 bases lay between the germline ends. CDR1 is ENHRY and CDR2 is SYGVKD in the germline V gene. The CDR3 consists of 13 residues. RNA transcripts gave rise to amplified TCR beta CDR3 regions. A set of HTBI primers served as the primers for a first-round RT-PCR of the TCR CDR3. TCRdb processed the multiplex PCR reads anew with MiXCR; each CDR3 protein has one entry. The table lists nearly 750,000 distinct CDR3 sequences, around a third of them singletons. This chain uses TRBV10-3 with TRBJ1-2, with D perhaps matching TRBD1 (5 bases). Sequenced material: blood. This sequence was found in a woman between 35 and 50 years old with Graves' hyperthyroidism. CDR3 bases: TGTGCCATCACGGGGGAGGCCAACTATGGCTACACCTTC. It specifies CAITGEANYGYTF.